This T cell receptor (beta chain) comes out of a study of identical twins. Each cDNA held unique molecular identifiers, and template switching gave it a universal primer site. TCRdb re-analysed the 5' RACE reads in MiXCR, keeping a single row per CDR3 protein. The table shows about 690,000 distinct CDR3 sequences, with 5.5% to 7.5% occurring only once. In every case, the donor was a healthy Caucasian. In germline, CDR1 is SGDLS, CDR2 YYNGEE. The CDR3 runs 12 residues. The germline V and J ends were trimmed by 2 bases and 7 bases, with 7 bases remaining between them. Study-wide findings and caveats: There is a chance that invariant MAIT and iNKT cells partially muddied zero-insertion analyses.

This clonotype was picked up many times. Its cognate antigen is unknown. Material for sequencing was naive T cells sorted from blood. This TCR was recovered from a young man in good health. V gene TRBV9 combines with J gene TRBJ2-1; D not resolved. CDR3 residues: CASSVDGNEQFF. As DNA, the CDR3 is TGTGCCAGCAGCGTGGACGGGAATGAGCAGTTCTTC.